This TCR beta chain originates from a study of OX40 agonist ivuxolimab in advanced cancers. Trimming shortened V by 7 bases and J by 3 bases, and 8 bases separated the two germline ends. Germline V gene sequence: CDR1 SQVTM, CDR2 ANQGSEA. CDR3 length: 11 residues. Samples of blood were obtained at baseline, on cycle 4 day 1, and on cycle 7 day 1. The assay was immunoSEQ multiplex PCR, and TCRdb's table has in-frame clones only and misses some. The sample holds tens of thousands of clones, roughly 87% seen once. The starting material was CD4+ or CD8+ T cells sorted from blood, obtained in a trial of the OX40 agonist ivuxolimab. This chain connects TRBV29-1 to TRBJ2-3; unclear D gene. This TCR derives from an adult with an advanced solid tumor such as melanoma, head and neck, liver or kidney cancer. The CDR3 is CSGSQTDTQYF. DNA for the CDR3: TGCAGCGGCTCACAGACAGATACGCAGTATTTT.